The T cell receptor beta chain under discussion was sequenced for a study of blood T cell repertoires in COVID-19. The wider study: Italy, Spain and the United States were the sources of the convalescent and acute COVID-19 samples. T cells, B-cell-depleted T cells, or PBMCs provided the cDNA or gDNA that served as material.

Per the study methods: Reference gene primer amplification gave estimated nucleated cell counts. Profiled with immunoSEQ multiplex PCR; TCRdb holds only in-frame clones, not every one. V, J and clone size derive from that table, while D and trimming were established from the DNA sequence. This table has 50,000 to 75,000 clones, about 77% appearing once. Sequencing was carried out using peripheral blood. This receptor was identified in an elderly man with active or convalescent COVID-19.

The DNA of the CDR3 is TGCAGCGTTGATTGGACTAGCGGGAACACCGGGGAGCTGTTTTTT. It is translated as CSVDWTSGNTGELFF. The V call is TRBV29-1, the J call TRBJ2-2; 10 bases agree with TRBD2. CDR3 size: 15 residues. V was clipped by 3 bases and J by 1 base; unmatched bases: 2. From germline, CDR1 is SQVTM and CDR2 ANQGSEA.